The T cell receptor beta chain described here comes from a study of CD8+ T cells in alopecia areata. General study findings and limits: Scalp and blood retained many expanded lesional clones during tofacitinib. Lesional scalp, notably in alopecia totalis/universalis, had clonality above that of normal scalp.

V shed 1 base, J shed 4 bases, and the junction held 7 bases outside the gene matches. CDR3 size: 16 residues. Germline V gene data show CDR1 as SGHTA and CDR2 as FQGTGA. This clone appeared a few times. Its antigen remains unidentified. Treatment reported: oral pan-JAK inhibitor, 5-10 mg twice daily. From alopecia areata patients, lesional scalp punch biopsies and peripheral blood were collected. RNA was isolated and reverse transcribed to cDNA, the sequencing template. Only in-frame clones appear in the TCRdb table, and some are missing; sequencing was by immunoSEQ multiplex PCR. The sample records some 190,000 clones, about three fifths being singletons.

V and J are TRBV7-3 and TRBJ2-3; TRBD1 matches at 8 bases. This TCR came from a human donor with alopecia areata. The sample in question was CD4+ T cells sorted from blood, obtained at week 49, from a patient treated with tofacitinib. In nucleotides, the CDR3 is TGTGCCAGCAGCTTAATTGGCAGGGGGCAGGCAGATACGCAGTATTTT. It is translated as CASSLIGRGQADTQYF.